Presented here are 30 T cell receptor beta chains from one specimen sequenced in a study of blood T cells in healthy people across ages. For the second PCR, which ran for 7 to 11 cycles, a sample-barcoded 5' primer and a J-beta primer mix were used. TCRdb reprocessed the 5' RACE reads with MiXCR, giving one entry per CDR3 protein. The sample includes fewer than 1,200,000 distinct CDR3 sequences, almost 25% of them seen just once. The sample was also reused in another study, on T cells of mothers and their children.

The sample comprised blood. The receptor set was obtained from a girl between 2 and 10 years old in good health.

This clonotype was seen a few times. V is TRBV7-9 and J is TRBJ1-4; D call uncertain. Trimming shortened V by 1 base and J by 10 bases, and 7 bases separated the two germline ends. Germline loops: CDR1 SEHNR, CDR2 FQNEAQ (reference sequence). The CDR3 consists of 12 residues. The CDR3, as DNA: TGTGCCAGCAGCTTAGGACTGCCAAAACTGTTTTTT. Translating gives CASSLGLPKLFF.

The gene calls are TRBV12-3 or TRBV12-4 and TRBJ2-5, with D hard to call. This CDR3 spans 14 amino acids. V was cut by 1 base and J by 5 bases, with 11 bases left in between. CDR3 sequence (DNA): TGTGCCAGCAGTTTAGGCGACGGGTGGGAGACCCAGTACTTC. Amino acid sequence: CASSLGDGWETQYF.

This clonotype was recorded only once. The chain combines TRBV10-3 with TRBJ2-5; D remains ambiguous. Germline CDR1 ENHRY, CDR2 SYGVKD. This CDR3 region has 13 residues. Trimming took off 0 bases at V and 3 bases at J, with 5 bases between the two ends. The CDR3 here is CAISESKEETQYF. The CDR3 DNA follows: TGTGCCATCAGTGAGTCGAAAGAAGAGACCCAGTACTTC.

This clonotype occurred many times. This chain uses TRBV12-3 or TRBV12-4 with TRBJ2-5; D not resolved. The V and J ends lost 6 bases and 4 bases respectively, with 12 bases between them. CDR3 size: 13 residues. CDR3 nucleotide sequence: TGTGCCAGCAGCCCCGGCATCGGAGAGACCCAGTACTTC. Encoded protein: CASSPGIGETQYF.

This clonotype was observed a few times. The J gene is TRBJ2-5, the V gene TRBV12-5, with 8 positions matching TRBD1. CDR1 is LGHNT and CDR2 is FRNRAP in the germline V gene. With V trimmed by 5 bases and J by 5 bases, 13 bases remained unmatched. The CDR3 is 16 residues long. The CDR3 nucleotides are TGTGCTAGTGGTCTAAGGACAGGGATTTTTGCGGAGACCCAGTACTTC. As protein: CASGLRTGIFAETQYF.

J is TRBJ1-5 and V is TRBV4-1, with D hard to call. The CDR3 consists of 15 residues. Germline V lookup: CDR1 MGHRA, CDR2 YSYEKL. Trimming took 1 base from V and 3 from J, leaving 10 bases between them. CDR3 region: CASSQGDGFNQPQHF. CDR3 DNA sequence: TGCGCCAGCAGCCAAGGCGACGGTTTCAATCAGCCCCAGCATTTT.

There are a few counts of this clonotype. V gene TRBV29-1 combines with J gene TRBJ1-4, with D uncertain. Germline V lookup: CDR1 SQVTM, CDR2 ANQGSEA. Trimming took 5 bases from V and 5 from J, leaving 12 bases between them. The CDR3 sequence is 13 residues long. The CDR3 DNA is TGCAGCGTTCTAGATGGGCCAAATGAAAAACTGTTTTTT. Protein: CSVLDGPNEKLFF.

This clonotype showed up just a few times. J is TRBJ2-1 and V is TRBV28; 7 bases are a match to TRBD2. V lost 3 bases, J lost 7 bases, and 6 bases stayed unmatched. CDR3 length equals 14 residues. Germline-derived CDR1 and CDR2 are MDHEN and SYDVKM. The DNA for the CDR3 is TGTGCCAGCAGTTTTCAAGCGGGGTCAAATGAGCAGTTCTTC. Translation gives CASSFQAGSNEQFF.

The genes are TRBV20-1 and TRBJ2-5; D is possibly TRBD1 or TRBD2 (5 bases each). The V gene's germline CDR1 is DFQATT and CDR2 SNEGSKA (reference sequence). Trimming removed 3 bases at V and 10 bases at J, with 27 bases between. The CDR3 consists of 16 residues. The CDR3 sequence is CSASDSGTASDKGQYF. DNA of the CDR3: TGCAGTGCTAGTGATTCCGGGACCGCCTCGGACAAGGGCCAGTACTTC.

The rearrangement joins TRBV28 to TRBJ2-7; 13 bases map to TRBD2. Germline V lookup: CDR1 MDHEN, CDR2 SYDVKM. The CDR3 contains 14 residues. The trim removed 8 bases at V and 3 bases at J, leaving 4 bases unmatched. CDR3 sequence: CASRTSGSYYEQYF. In DNA, the CDR3 is TGTGCCAGCCGGACTAGCGGGAGTTACTACGAGCAGTACTTC. The variable domain in full, with the rest retrieved from reference TRBV28 and TRBJ2-7, is DVKVTQSSRYLVKRTGEKVFLECVQDMDHENMFWYRQDPGLGLRLIYFSYDVKMKEKGDIPEGYSVSREKKERFSLILESASTNQTSMYLCASRTSGSYYEQYFGPGTRLTVT.

This clonotype was detected only a few times. V is TRBV12-3 or TRBV12-4 and J is TRBJ2-5; TRBD2 might be the D (5 bases). The J call could be wrong; TRBJ2-7 is a better fit for the DNA end. This CDR3 is built from 13 residues. DNA of the CDR3: TGTGCCAGCAGTCAAGGAGGATTCTACGAGCAGTACTTC. As protein: CASSQGGFYEQYF.

This clonotype occurred a few times. The gene calls are TRBV20-1 and TRBJ2-7, with a weak D call TRBD2 (7 bases). CDR1 and CDR2 from the germline V gene are DFQATT and SNEGSKA (reference sequence). Trimming removed 8 bases from V and 2 bases from J, with 19 bases in between. The CDR3 runs 14 residues. The CDR3 bases are TGCAGTTGTAGAGGGGGGAGGGGTCCCTACGAGCAGTACTTC. Translated: CSCRGGRGPYEQYF.

The sample holds a few counts of this clonotype. This chain connects TRBV13 to TRBJ2-1, with D perhaps matching TRBD2 (7 bases). CDR3 size: 16 residues. Germline V gene data show CDR1 as PRHDT and CDR2 as FYEKMQ (reference sequence). V was clipped by 5 bases and J by 0 bases, with 14 bases between them. The CDR3 DNA follows: TGTGCCAGCAGCACCTCAGGGGAGGGCTCCTACAATGAGCAGTTCTTC. The encoded protein is CASSTSGEGSYNEQFF.

This clonotype was recorded many times. CDR3 protein: CASSQVSGDHEQYF. Written as DNA, the CDR3 is TGTGCCAGCAGCCAAGTGTCGGGGGACCACGAGCAGTACTTC. The chain carries TRBV3-1 and TRBJ2-7; possibly TRBD2 for D (6 bases). The V gene lost 1 base and the J gene lost 5 bases, with 12 bases spanning the gap. From germline, CDR1 is LGHDT and CDR2 YNNKEL (reference sequence). The CDR3 has 14 residues.

V gene TRBV5-4 combines with J gene TRBJ2-7, with D unresolved. CDR1 is SGHNT, CDR2 YYREEE, per germline (reference sequence). The length of the CDR3 is 12 residues. Trimming stripped 0 bases from V and 7 bases from J, with 8 bases between. The CDR3 protein is CASSLGGEEQYF. The CDR3 DNA follows: TGTGCCAGCAGCTTGGGTGGGGAAGAGCAGTACTTC. Full variable domain (outside the CDR3, taken from reference TRBV5-4 and TRBJ2-7): ETGVTQSPTHLIKTRGQQVTLRCSSQSGHNTVSWYQQALGQGPQFIFQYYREEENGRGNFPPRFSGLQFPNYSSELNVNALELDDSALYLCASSLGGEEQYFGPGTRLTVT.

The rearrangement joins TRBV10-3 to TRBJ2-2; D is possibly TRBD1 (6 bases). This CDR3 is 13 amino acids long. Per germline, CDR1 ENHRY and CDR2 SYGVKD. The germline V and J ends were trimmed by 3 bases and 6 bases, with 8 bases remaining between them. CDR3 amino acids: CAISDYRAGELFF. CDR3 nucleotides: TGTGCCATCAGTGACTACAGGGCCGGGGAGCTGTTTTTT.

The rearrangement joins TRBV6-1 to TRBJ1-2, with 7 bases matching TRBD1. V lost 0 bases to trimming and J lost 4 bases; unmatched junction nucleotides: 11. The V gene's germline CDR1 is MNHNS and CDR2 SASEGT. This CDR3 is 17 amino acids long. This CDR3 is CASSEAGTERIGYGYTF. The CDR3 nucleotides read TGTGCCAGCAGTGAAGCGGGGACAGAGCGGATAGGCTATGGCTACACCTTC.

This chain joins TRBV9 and TRBJ1-1; D remains ambiguous. The V and J ends lost 1 base and 0 bases respectively, with 10 bases between them. CDR1 is SGDLS, CDR2 YYNGEE, per germline. The CDR3 runs to 15 residues. Here the CDR3 DNA reads TGTGCCAGCAGCGTAAATCCGTCGGTGAACACTGAAGCTTTCTTT. This sequence encodes CASSVNPSVNTEAFF.

The chain has TRBV3-1 and TRBJ1-2; the D is unclear. CDR1 and CDR2 from the germline V gene are LGHDT and YNNKEL (reference sequence). The CDR3 length is 16 residues. Trimming took off 5 bases at V and 1 base at J, with 17 bases between the two ends. The CDR3 spells CASSNVLGEYNYGYTF. CDR3 coding DNA: TGTGCCAGCAGCAACGTGCTCGGGGAGTATAACTATGGCTACACCTTC. Combining the CDR3 with reference TRBV3-1 and TRBJ1-2 gives the whole variable domain DTAVSQTPKYLVTQMGNDKSIKCEQNLGHDTMYWYKQDSKKFLKIMFSYNNKELIINETVPNRFSPKSPDKAHLNLHINSLELGDSAVYFCASSNVLGEYNYGYTFGSGTRLTVV.

The rearrangement joins TRBV29-1 to TRBJ2-2, with TRBD1 as a possible D gene (5 bases). From germline, CDR1 is SQVTM and CDR2 ANQGSEA. This CDR3 comprises 13 residues. With 3 bases removed from V and 2 bases from J, the gap between germline ends came to 7 bases. CDR3: CSVDGHNTGELFF. The DNA for the CDR3 is TGCAGCGTTGATGGACATAACACCGGGGAGCTGTTTTTT.

The chain has TRBV3-1 and TRBJ2-7; no clear D gene. Trimming stripped 1 base from V and 5 bases from J, with 6 bases between. The CDR3 runs 12 residues. Per the germline V gene, CDR1 is LGHDT and CDR2 is YNNKEL (reference sequence). Here the CDR3 reads CASSQVDNEQYF. CDR3 nucleotides: TGTGCCAGCAGCCAAGTCGACAACGAGCAGTACTTC.

The V and J genes are TRBV7-2 and TRBJ1-2; a possible D gene is TRBD1 (6 bases). Germline CDR1 SGHTA, CDR2 FQGNSA. The CDR3 runs 14 residues. V was shortened by 2 bases and J by 9 bases, with 16 bases between the two germline ends. The CDR3 loop reads CASSLYWQGRSYTF. Here the CDR3 DNA reads TGTGCCAGCAGCTTATATTGGCAGGGGAGGAGCTACACCTTC.

This clonotype is a singleton in its sample. This chain joins TRBV27 and TRBJ1-5; 9 bases agree with TRBD1. In germline, CDR1 is MNHEY, CDR2 SMNVEV (reference sequence). Trimming at V came to 5 bases and at J to 2 bases, leaving 7 bases not matched to a gene. This CDR3 has 16 residues. Here the CDR3 DNA reads TGTGCCAGCAGTCCTCAGGACAGGGGTGGCAATCAGCCCCAGCATTTT. Translating gives CASSPQDRGGNQPQHF.

This clonotype occurred a few times. V and J are TRBV7-9 and TRBJ2-2; a weak D match, TRBD2 (5 bases). Germline CDR1 reads SEHNR; CDR2 reads FQNEAQ (reference sequence). V was shortened by 3 bases and J by 5 bases, with 10 bases between the two germline ends. The CDR3 consists of 14 residues. The CDR3 nucleotides read TGTGCCAGCAGCTTTTTCGGCGGGACCGGGGAGCTGTTTTTT. Amino acid sequence: CASSFFGGTGELFF.

CDR3 DNA: TGTGCCAGCAGTGCAGACAGGAACAATCAGCCCCAGCATTTT. This gives the protein CASSADRNNQPQHF. The rearrangement uses TRBV6-2 or TRBV6-3 and TRBJ1-5; a possible D gene is TRBD1 (6 bases). Germline V CDR1 and CDR2: MNHEY, SVGEGT. V lost 5 bases to trimming and J lost 3 bases, with 11 bases between them. This CDR3 spans 14 amino acids.

The chain links TRBV2 to TRBJ2-4; D is unresolved. The germline gives CDR1 SNHLY, CDR2 FYNNEI. The CDR3 extends over 14 amino acids. Trimming took off 6 bases at V and 0 bases at J, with 9 bases between the two ends. CDR3 sequence reads: CASRDGVAKNIQYF. CDR3 nucleotide sequence: TGTGCCAGCAGAGATGGAGTAGCCAAAAACATTCAGTACTTC.

This chain connects TRBV9 to TRBJ2-5; either TRBD1 or TRBD2 may fit D (7 bases each). The germline CDR1 and CDR2 sequences are SGDLS and YYNGEE. The CDR3 has 16 amino acids. V lost 0 bases and J lost 4, with 16 bases in between. The CDR3 DNA reads TGTGCCAGCAGCGTAGCAGGGGGGGGCGAGACAGAGACCCAGTACTTC. Translation gives CASSVAGGGETETQYF. Together with reference TRBV9 and TRBJ2-5, the CDR3 gives the full variable domain: DSGVTQTPKHLITATGQRVTLRCSPRSGDLSVYWYQQSLDQGLQFLIQYYNGEERAKGNILERFSAQQFPDLHSELNLSSLELGDSALYFCASSVAGGGETETQYFGPGTRLLVL.

This chain uses TRBV6-5 with TRBJ2-7; D uncertain. The V end was cut by 6 bases, the J end by 2 bases, with 17 bases between. The germline CDR1 and CDR2 sequences are MNHEY and SVGAGI. This CDR3 region has 15 residues. The CDR3 sequence is CASSLGRRLTYEQYF. The CDR3 coding sequence is TGTGCCAGCAGCCTCGGACGGCGCTTGACCTACGAGCAGTACTTC.

The V call is TRBV24-1, the J call TRBJ2-5, with 8 bases matching TRBD1. The DNA matches TRBJ2-1 better at its end, which makes the J call doubtful. This CDR3 region has 16 residues. Looked up from germline, CDR1 is KGHDR and CDR2 is SFDVKD. The CDR3 DNA follows: TGTGCCACCAGTGAGCCGACAGGGGCGACTCACAATGAGCAGTTCTTC. This gives the protein CATSEPTGATHNEQFF.

This clonotype was observed a single time. The CDR3 DNA reads TGTGCCAGCGGTGAGACAGGGGGAGTTGAGACCCAGTACTTC. Translating gives CASGETGGVETQYF. The gene calls are TRBV12-3 or TRBV12-4 and TRBJ2-1, with 9 bases matching TRBD1. The J call may be incorrect, as the DNA end agrees better with TRBJ2-5. The CDR3 consists of 14 residues.